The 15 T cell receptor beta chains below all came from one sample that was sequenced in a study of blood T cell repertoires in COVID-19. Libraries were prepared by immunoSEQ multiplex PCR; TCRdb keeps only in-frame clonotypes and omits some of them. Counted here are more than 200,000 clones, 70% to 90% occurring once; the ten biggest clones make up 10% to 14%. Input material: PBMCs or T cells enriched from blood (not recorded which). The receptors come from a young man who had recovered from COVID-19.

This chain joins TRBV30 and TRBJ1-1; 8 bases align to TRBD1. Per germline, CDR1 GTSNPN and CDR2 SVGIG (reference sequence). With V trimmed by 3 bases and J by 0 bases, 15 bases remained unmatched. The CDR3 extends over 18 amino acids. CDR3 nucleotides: TGTGCCTGGAGAAAGGGGAAGTTGCCAGGGGGCATGAACACTGAAGCTTTCTTT. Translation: CAWRKGKLPGGMNTEAFF.

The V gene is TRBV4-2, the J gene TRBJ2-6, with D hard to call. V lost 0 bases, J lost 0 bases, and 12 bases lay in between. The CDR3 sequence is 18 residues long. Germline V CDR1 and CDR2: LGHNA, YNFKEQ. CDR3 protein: CASSQDRGIFSGANVLTF. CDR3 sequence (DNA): TGTGCCAGCAGCCAAGATCGAGGCATTTTCTCTGGGGCCAACGTCCTGACTTTC.

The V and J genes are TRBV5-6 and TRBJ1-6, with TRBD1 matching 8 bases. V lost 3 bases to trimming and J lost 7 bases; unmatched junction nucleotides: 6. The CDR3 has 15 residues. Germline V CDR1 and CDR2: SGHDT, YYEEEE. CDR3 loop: CASSWIGTGNSPLHF. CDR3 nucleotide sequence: TGTGCCAGCAGCTGGATCGGGACAGGCAATTCACCCCTCCACTTT.

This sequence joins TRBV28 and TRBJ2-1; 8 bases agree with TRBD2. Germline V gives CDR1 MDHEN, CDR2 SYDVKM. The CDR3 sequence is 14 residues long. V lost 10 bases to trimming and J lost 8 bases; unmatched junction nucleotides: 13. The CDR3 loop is CATRTSLRGDEQFF. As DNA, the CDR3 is TGTGCCACCAGGACTAGCTTGCGGGGGGATGAGCAGTTCTTC.

The CDR3 loop reads CASSAGQGFGGEKLFF. The CDR3 nucleotides read TGTGCCAGCAGCGCGGGACAGGGGTTTGGGGGTGAAAAACTGTTTTTT. The J gene is TRBJ1-4, the V gene TRBV9, with 10 bases fitting TRBD1. Per germline, CDR1 SGDLS and CDR2 YYNGEE. V gave up 3 bases and J gave up 7 bases; unmatched junction bases: 9. The CDR3 covers 16 residues.

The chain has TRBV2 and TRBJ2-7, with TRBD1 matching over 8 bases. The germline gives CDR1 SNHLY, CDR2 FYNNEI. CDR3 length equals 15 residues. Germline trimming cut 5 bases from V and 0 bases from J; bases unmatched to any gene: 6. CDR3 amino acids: CASSKTGGSSYEQYF. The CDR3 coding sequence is TGTGCCAGCAGTAAAACAGGGGGGAGCTCCTACGAGCAGTACTTC.

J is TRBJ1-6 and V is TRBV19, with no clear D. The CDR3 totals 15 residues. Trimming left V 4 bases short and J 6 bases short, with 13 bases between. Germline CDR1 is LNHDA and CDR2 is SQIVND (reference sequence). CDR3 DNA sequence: TGTGCCAGTAGTAGCCAGGTGGGCTTTAATTCACCCCTCCACTTT. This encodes CASSSQVGFNSPLHF.

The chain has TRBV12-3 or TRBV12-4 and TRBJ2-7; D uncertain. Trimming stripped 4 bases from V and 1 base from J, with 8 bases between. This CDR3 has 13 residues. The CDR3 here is CASSYGLSYEQYF. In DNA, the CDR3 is TGTGCCAGCAGTTATGGCCTGTCCTACGAGCAGTACTTC.

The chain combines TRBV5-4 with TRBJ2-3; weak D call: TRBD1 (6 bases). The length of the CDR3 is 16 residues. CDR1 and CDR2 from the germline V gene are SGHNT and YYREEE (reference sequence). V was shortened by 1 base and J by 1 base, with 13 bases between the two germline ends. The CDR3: CASSLTSGAGTDTQYF. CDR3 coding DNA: TGTGCCAGCAGCTTGACGTCAGGGGCGGGCACAGATACGCAGTATTTT.

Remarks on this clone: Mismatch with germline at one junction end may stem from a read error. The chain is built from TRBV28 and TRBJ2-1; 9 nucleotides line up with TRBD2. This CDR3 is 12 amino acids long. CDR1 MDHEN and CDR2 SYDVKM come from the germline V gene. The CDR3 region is CASRARLADLVF. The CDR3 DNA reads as TGTGCCAGCAGAGCGAGACTAGCGGACCTTGTCTTC.

This CDR3 reads CAWSVLQGLRTYEQYF. CDR3 bases: TGTGCCTGGAGTGTACTCCAGGGGCTTAGGACCTACGAGCAGTACTTC. The V call is TRBV30, the J call TRBJ2-7; a weak D match, TRBD1 (6 bases). There are 16 residues in the CDR3. From germline, CDR1 is GTSNPN and CDR2 SVGIG (reference sequence). The germline V and J ends were trimmed by 0 bases and 2 bases, with 17 bases remaining between them. Full variable domain (missing parts from reference TRBV30 and TRBJ2-7): SQTIHQWPATLVQPVGSPLSLECTVEGTSNPNLYWYRQAAGRGLQLLFYSVGIGQISSEVPQNLSASRPQDRQFILSSKKLLLSDSGFYLCAWSVLQGLRTYEQYFGPGTRLTVT.

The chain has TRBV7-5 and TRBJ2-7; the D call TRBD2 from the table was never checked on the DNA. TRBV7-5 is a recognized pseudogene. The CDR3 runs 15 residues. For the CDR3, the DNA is TGTGCCAGAAGGGGGCGGGAGGGCCGTCCCGACGAGCAGTACTTC. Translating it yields CARRGREGRPDEQYF.

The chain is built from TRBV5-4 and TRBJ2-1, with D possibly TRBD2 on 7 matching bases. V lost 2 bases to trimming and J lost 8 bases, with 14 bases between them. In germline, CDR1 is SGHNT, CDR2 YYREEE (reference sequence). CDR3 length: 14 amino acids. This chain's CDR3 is CASSLEQGGDEQFF. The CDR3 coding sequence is TGTGCCAGCAGCTTAGAACAGGGAGGGGATGAGCAGTTCTTC.

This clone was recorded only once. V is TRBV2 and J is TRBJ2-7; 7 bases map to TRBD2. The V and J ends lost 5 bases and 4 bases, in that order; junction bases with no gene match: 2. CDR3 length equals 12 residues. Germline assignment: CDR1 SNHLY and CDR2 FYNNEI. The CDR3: CASSPAGYEQYF. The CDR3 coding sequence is TGTGCCAGCAGTCCAGCGGGGTACGAGCAGTACTTC.

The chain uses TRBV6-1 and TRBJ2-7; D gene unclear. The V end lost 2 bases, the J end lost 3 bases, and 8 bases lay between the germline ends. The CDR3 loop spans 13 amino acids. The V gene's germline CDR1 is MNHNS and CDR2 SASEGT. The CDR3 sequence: CASSEFSGYEQYF. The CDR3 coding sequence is TGTGCCAGCAGTGAATTTTCGGGCTACGAGCAGTACTTC.